The subject of this entry is one T cell receptor (beta chain). Method: immunoSEQ multiplex PCR; TCRdb's copy keeps in-frame clones and lacks some. The sample has approximately 99,000 clones, about 90% seen once. These data originate in a study of T cell responses to AZD1222 COVID-19 vaccine. Trimming removed 2 bases at V and 5 bases at J, with 10 bases between. Germline V gene data show CDR1 as SGDLS and CDR2 as YYNGEE. CDR3 length: 13 amino acids. The chain joins TRBV9 to TRBJ1-1; maybe TRBD1 (5 bases). This TCR was recovered from an adult in good health. Sequencing was performed on peripheral blood, taken on day 0 of AZD1222 vaccination. The CDR3: CASSVSWGTEAFF. CDR3 DNA sequence: TGTGCCAGCAGCGTGAGTTGGGGGACTGAAGCTTTCTTT.